The T cell receptor (beta chain) described here comes from a study of post-analysis software for immune sequencing data. Study results and limitations: There was significantly lower normalized Chao1 diversity in multiple sclerosis patients than in controls.

This clonotype was recorded at least ten times. Its antigen is as yet unknown. cDNA libraries of TCR beta carried unique molecular identifiers. T cells numbering about 0.95 to 10 million gave rise to 500,000 or so cDNA molecules. MiXCR was run by TCRdb on the PCR reads, yielding one entry per CDR3 protein. The table has around 200,000 distinct CDR3 sequences, over 25% seen once. This clonotype was sampled from a girl aged 2-17 years with multiple sclerosis. Material: blood.

The CDR3 is CSATRLAGYETQYF. CDR3 sequence (DNA): TGCAGTGCTACAAGACTAGCGGGATATGAGACCCAGTACTTC. This chain connects TRBV20-1 to TRBJ2-5; TRBD2 aligns across 11 bases. With 4 bases clipped from V and 5 bases from J, the junction kept 6 bases outside the gene matches. Germline values: CDR1 DFQATT, CDR2 SNEGSKA (reference sequence). The CDR3 is 14 residues long.